This T cell receptor beta chain is from a study of cytomegalovirus exposure and HLA in healthy donors. Regarding the study as a whole: Listed as cytomegalovirus-associated were about 160 TCR beta chains.

A multiplex PCR was run with 60 Vbeta primers and 13 Jbeta primers. This table comes from immunoSEQ multiplex PCR, and its TCRdb copy is limited to in-frame clones, with some not included. The table has under 200,000 clones, approximately 86% seen once. Remarks on this clone: Antigen: not known.

Input material: PBMCs. The receptor comes from a woman aged 30 to 39 in good health and CMV-seronegative.

The DNA of the CDR3 is TGTGCCAGCAGGTCGGGACAGGGCCCCACAGATACGCAGTATTTT. Residues: CASRSGQGPTDTQYF. The chain carries TRBV7-9 and TRBJ2-3; 9 nucleotides match TRBD1. Trimming cost V 6 bases and J 2 bases; bases outside gene matches: 6. CDR1 SEHNR and CDR2 FQNEAQ come from the germline V gene (reference sequence). The CDR3 consists of 15 residues.